This T cell receptor (beta chain) was captured by sequencing in a study of cytomegalovirus exposure and HLA in healthy donors. Study outcomes and limitations: For TCR beta chains, V- and J-gene trimming was later linked to a missense DCLRE1C variant.

V shed 6 bases, J shed 3 bases, and the junction held 5 bases outside the gene matches. The CDR3 runs to 14 residues. The germline CDR1 and CDR2 sequences are MNHEY and SVGAGI. Turning to this clone: Its antigen is unknown.

With 60 Vbeta and 13 Jbeta primers, the PCR was carried out. Assay: immunoSEQ multiplex PCR; the TCRdb copy retains only in-frame clones and omits some. The table lists 110,000 or so clones, around 70% of them singletons. The chain uses TRBV6-5 and TRBJ2-7; 10 bases agree with TRBD1. Sequencing was done on a sample of PBMCs. This TCR was recovered from a woman in her forties or fifties in good health and CMV-seropositive. CDR3 sequence: CASRGDRGNYEQYF. CDR3 bases: TGTGCCAGCAGGGGGGACAGGGGTAACTACGAGCAGTACTTC.